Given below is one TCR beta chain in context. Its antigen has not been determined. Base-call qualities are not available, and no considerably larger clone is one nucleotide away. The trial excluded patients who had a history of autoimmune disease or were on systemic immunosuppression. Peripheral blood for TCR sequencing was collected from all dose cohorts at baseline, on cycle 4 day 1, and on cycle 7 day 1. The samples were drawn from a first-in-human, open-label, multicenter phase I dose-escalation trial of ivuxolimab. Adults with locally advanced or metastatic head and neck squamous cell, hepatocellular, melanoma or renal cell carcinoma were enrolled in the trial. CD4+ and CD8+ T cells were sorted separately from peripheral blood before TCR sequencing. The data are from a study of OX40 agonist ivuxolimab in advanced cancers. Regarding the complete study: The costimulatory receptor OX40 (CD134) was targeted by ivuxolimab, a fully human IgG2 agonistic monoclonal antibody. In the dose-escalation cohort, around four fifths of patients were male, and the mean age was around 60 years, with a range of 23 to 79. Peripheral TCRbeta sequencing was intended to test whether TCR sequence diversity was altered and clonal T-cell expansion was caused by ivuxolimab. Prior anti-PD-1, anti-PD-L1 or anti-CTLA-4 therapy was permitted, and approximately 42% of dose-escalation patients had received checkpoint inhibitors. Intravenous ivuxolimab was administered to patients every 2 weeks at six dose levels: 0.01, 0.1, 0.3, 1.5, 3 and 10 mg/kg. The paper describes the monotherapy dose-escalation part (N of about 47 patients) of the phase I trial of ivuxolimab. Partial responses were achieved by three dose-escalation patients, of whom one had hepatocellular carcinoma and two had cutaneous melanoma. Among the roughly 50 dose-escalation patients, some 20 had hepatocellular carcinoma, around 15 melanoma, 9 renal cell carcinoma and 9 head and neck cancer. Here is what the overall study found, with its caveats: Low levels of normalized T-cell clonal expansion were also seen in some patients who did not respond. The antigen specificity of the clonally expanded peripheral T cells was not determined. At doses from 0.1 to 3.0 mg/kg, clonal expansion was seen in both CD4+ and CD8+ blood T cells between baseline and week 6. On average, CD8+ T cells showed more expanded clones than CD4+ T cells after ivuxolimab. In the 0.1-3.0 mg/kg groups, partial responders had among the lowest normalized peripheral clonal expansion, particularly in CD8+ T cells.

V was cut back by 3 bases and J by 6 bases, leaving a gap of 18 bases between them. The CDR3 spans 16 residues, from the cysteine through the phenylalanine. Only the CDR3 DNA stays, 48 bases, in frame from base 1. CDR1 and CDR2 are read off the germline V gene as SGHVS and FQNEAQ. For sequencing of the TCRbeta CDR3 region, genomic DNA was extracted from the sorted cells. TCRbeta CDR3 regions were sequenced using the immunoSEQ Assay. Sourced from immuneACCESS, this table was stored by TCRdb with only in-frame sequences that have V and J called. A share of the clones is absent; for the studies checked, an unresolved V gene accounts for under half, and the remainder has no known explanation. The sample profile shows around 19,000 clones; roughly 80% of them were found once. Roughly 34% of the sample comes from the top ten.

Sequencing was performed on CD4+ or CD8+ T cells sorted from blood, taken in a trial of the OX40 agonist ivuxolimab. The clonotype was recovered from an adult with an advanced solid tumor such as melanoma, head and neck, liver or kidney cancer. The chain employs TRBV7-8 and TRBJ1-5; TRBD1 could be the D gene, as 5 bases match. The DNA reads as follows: TGTGCCAGCAGCTTCCACCCCGGCGGGGCAGTTCAGCCCCAGCATTTT. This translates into CASSFHPGGAVQPQHF.